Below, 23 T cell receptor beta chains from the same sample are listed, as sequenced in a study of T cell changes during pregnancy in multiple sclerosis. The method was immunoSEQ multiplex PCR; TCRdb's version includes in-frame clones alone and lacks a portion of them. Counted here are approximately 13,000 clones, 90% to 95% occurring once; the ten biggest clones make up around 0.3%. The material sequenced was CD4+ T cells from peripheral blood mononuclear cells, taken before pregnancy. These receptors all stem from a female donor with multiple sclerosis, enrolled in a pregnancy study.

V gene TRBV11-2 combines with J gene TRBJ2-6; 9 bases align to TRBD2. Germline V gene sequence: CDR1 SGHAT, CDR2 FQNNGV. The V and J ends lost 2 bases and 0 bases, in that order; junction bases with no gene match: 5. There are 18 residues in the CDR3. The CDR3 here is CASSLRLAAVSGANVLTF. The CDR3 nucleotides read TGTGCCAGCAGCTTAAGACTAGCGGCGGTCTCTGGGGCCAACGTCCTGACTTTC.

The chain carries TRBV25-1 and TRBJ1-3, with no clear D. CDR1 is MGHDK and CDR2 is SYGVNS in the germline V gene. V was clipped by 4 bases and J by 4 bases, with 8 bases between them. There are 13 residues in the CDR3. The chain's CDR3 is CASSVTGGNTIYF. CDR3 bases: TGTGCCAGCAGTGTGACGGGGGGAAACACCATATATTTT.

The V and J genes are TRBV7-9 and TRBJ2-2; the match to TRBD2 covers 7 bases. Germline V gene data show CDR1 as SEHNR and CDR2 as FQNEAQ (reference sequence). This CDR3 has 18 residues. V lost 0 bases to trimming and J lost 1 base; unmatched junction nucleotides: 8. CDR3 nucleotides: TGTGCCAGCAGCTTAGCGGCTTTTCTAGCGGTGAACACCGGGGAGCTGTTTTTT. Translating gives CASSLAAFLAVNTGELFF.

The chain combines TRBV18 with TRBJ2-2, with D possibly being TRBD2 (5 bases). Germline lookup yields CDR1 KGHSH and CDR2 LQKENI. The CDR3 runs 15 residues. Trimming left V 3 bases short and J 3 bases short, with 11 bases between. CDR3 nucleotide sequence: TGTGCCAGCTCACCCACCCACGGGGACACCGGGGAGCTGTTTTTT. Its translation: CASSPTHGDTGELFF.

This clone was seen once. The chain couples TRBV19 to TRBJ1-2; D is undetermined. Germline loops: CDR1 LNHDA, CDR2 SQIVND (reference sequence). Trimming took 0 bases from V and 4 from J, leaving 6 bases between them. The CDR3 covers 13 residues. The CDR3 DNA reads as TGTGCCAGTAGTATAGATCAGTTCTATGGCTACACCTTC. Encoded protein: CASSIDQFYGYTF. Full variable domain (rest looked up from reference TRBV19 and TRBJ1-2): DGGITQSPKYLFRKEGQNVTLSCEQNLNHDAMYWYRQDPGQGLRLIYYSQIVNDFQKGDIAEGYSVSREKKESFPLTVTSAQKNPTAFYLCASSIDQFYGYTFGSGTRLTVV.

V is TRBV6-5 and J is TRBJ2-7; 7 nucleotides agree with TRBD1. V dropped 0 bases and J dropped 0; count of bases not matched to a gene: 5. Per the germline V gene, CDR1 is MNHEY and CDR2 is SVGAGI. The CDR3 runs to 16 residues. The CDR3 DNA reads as TGTGCCAGCAGTTACTCGAAGGGACAGTTCTCCTACGAGCAGTACTTC. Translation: CASSYSKGQFSYEQYF.

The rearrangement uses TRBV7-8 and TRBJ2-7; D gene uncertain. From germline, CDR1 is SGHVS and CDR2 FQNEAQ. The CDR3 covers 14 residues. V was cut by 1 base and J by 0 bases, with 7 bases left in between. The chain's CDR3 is CASSLDWSSYEQYF. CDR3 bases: TGTGCCAGCAGCTTAGACTGGAGCTCCTACGAGCAGTACTTC.

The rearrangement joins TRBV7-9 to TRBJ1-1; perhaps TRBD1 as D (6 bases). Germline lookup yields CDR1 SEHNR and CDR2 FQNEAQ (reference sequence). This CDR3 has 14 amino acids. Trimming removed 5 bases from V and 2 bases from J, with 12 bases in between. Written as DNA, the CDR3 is TGTGCCAGCAGCCGCGGACAGATTAACACTGAAGCTTTCTTT. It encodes CASSRGQINTEAFF.

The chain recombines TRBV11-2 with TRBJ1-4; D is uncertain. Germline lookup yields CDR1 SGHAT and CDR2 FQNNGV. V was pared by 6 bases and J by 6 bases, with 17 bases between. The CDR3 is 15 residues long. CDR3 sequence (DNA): TGTGCCAGCAGTGGGCTGAGGAGGGCGGATGAAAAACTGTTTTTT. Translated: CASSGLRRADEKLFF. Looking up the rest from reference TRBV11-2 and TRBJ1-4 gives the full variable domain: EAGVAQSPRYKIIEKRQSVAFWCNPISGHATLYWYQQILGQGPKLLIQFQNNGVVDDSQLPKDRFSAERLKGVDSTLKIQPAKLEDSAVYLCASSGLRRADEKLFFGSGTQLSVL.

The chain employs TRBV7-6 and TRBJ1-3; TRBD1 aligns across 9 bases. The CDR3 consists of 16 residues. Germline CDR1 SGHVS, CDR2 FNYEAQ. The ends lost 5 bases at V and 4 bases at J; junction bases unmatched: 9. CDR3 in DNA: TGTGCCAGCAGCGAAATGACAGGGGGTGGAGGAAACACCATATATTTT. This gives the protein CASSEMTGGGGNTIYF.

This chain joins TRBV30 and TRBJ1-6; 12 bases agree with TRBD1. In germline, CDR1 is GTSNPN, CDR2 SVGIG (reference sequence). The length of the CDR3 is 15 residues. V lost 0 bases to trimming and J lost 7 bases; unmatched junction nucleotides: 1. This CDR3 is CAWSVGQGANSPLHF. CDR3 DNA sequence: TGTGCCTGGAGTGTGGGACAGGGGGCGAATTCACCCCTCCACTTT.

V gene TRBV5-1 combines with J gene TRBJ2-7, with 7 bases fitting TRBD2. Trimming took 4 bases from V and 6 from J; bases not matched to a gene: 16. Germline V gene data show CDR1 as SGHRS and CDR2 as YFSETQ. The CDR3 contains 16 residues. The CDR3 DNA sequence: TGCGCCAGCAGCCCGTACTCGGGGGGAGTCTCATCCGAGCAGTACTTC. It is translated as CASSPYSGGVSSEQYF. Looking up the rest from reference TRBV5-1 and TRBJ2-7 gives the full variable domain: KAGVTQTPRYLIKTRGQQVTLSCSPISGHRSVSWYQQTPGQGLQFLFEYFSETQRNKGNFPGRFSGRQFSNSRSEMNVSTLELGDSALYLCASSPYSGGVSSEQYFGPGTRLTVT.

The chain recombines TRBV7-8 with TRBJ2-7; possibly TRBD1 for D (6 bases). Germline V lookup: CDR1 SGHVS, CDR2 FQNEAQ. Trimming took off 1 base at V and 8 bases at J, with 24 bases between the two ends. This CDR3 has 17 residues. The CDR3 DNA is TGTGCCAGCAGCTTAGGAGGACCCCCGACGGGTCAGGGGAAGCAGTACTTC. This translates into CASSLGGPPTGQGKQYF.

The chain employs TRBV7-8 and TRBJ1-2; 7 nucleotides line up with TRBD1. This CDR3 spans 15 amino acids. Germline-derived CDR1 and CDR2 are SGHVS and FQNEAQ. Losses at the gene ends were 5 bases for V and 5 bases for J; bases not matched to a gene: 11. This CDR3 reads CASSLERQGLYGYTF. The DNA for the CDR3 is TGTGCCAGCAGCCTGGAGAGACAGGGCCTTTATGGCTACACCTTC.

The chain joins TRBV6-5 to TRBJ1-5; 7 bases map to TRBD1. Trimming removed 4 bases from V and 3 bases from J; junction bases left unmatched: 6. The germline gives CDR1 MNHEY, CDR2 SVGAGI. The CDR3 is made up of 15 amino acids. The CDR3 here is CASSSTGAPNQPQHF. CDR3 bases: TGTGCCAGCAGTTCCACAGGGGCCCCCAATCAGCCCCAGCATTTT.

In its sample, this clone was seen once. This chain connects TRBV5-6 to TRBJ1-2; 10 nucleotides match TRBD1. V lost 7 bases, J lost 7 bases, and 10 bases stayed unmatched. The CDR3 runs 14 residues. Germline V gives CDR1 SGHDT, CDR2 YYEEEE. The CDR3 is CASARDRGFRGYTF. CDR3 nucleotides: TGTGCCAGCGCGAGGGACAGGGGTTTTCGTGGCTACACCTTC.

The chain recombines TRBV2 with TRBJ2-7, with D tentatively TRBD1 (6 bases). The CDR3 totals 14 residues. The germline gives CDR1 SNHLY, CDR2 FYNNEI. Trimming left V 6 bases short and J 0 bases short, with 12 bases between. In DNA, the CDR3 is TGTGCCAGCAGACAACAGGGACCCTCCTACGAGCAGTACTTC. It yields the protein CASRQQGPSYEQYF. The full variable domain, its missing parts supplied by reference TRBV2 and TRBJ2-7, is EPEVTQTPSHQVTQMGQEVILRCVPISNHLYFYWYRQILGQKVEFLVSFYNNEISEKSEIFDDQFSVERPDGSNFTLKIRSTKLEDSAMYFCASRQQGPSYEQYFGPGTRLTVT.

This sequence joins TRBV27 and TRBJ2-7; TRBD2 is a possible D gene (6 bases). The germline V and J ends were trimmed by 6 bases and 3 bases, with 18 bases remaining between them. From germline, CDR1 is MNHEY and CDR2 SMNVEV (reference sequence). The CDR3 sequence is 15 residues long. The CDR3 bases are TGTGCCAGCAGACTACTCGTTGGCGGGGTCTACGAGCAGTACTTC. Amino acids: CASRLLVGGVYEQYF.

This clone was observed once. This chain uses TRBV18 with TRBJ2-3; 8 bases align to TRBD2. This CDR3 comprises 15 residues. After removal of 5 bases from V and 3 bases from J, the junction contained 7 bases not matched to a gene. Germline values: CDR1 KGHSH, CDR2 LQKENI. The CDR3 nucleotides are TGTGCCAGCTCATCAGCGGGGGCAGGGACAGATACGCAGTATTTT. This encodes CASSSAGAGTDTQYF. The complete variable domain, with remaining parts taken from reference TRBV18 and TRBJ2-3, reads NAGVMQNPRHLVRRRGQEARLRCSPMKGHSHVYWYRQLPEEGLKFMVYLQKENIIDESGMPKERFSAEFPKEGPSILRIQQVVRGDSAAYFCASSSAGAGTDTQYFGPGTRLTVL.

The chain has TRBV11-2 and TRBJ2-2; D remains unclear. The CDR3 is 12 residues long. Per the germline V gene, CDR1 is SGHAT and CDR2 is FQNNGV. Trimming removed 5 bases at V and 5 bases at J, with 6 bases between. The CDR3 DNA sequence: TGTGCCAGCAGCCTACCAACCGGGGAGCTGTTTTTT. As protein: CASSLPTGELFF.

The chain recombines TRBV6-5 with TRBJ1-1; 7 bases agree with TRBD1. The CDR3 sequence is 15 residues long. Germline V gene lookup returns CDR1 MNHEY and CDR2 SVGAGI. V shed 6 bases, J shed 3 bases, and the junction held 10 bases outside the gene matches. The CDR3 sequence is CASRSTGRGDTEAFF. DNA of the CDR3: TGTGCCAGCAGGTCGACAGGGCGGGGGGACACTGAAGCTTTCTTT.

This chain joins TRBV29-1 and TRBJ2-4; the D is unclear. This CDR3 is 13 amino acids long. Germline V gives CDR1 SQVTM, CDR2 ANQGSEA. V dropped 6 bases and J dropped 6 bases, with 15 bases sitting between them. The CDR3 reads CSVETRVRNIQYF. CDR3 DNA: TGCAGCGTGGAAACCCGGGTTCGAAACATTCAGTACTTC.

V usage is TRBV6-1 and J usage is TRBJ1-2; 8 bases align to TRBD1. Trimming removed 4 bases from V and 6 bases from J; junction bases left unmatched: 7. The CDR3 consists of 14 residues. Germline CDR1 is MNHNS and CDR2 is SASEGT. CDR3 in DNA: TGTGCCAGCAGTGGAGCGACAGGGGCGAATGGCTACACCTTC. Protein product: CASSGATGANGYTF.